Following are 25 T cell receptor beta chains from one sample sequenced in a study of immune evolution from preneoplasia to lung adenocarcinoma. Assay: immunoSEQ multiplex PCR; the TCRdb copy retains only in-frame clones and omits some. The table shows around 9,300 clones, with approximately 79% occurring only once. Specimen: FFPE lung adenocarcinoma in situ tissue. All receptors derive from an older person with lung adenocarcinoma.

V and J are TRBV7-2 and TRBJ1-1; tentative D call: TRBD1 (5 bases). V lost 1 base, J lost 10 bases, and 13 bases lay in between. Germline V gene lookup returns CDR1 SGHTA and CDR2 FQGNSA. This CDR3 comprises 13 residues. The CDR3 region is CASSLDLGGRAFF. The CDR3 DNA reads TGTGCCAGCAGCTTAGATTTGGGGGGTCGAGCTTTCTTT.

This chain links TRBV7-2 with TRBJ1-2, with a possible D match to TRBD1 (6 bases). Germline-derived CDR1 and CDR2 are SGHTA and FQGNSA. The CDR3 has 12 residues. Trimming removed 4 bases at V and 3 bases at J, with 6 bases between. The CDR3 nucleotides read TGTGCCAGCAGCTCAGGGGACTATGGCTACACCTTC. This encodes CASSSGDYGYTF.

This clone was seen a handful of times. The V call is TRBV7-3, the J call TRBJ2-1; 11 bases match TRBD2. This CDR3 has 16 residues. After removal of 5 bases from V and 0 bases from J, the junction contained 3 bases not matched to a gene. In germline, CDR1 is SGHTA, CDR2 FQGTGA. The CDR3, as DNA: TGTGCCAGCAGCCCTAGCGGGGGGTTCTCCTACAATGAGCAGTTCTTC. It encodes CASSPSGGFSYNEQFF.

Comments on this clone: At the DNA level, this CDR3 is encoded by other sequences in the same sample as well. The genes are TRBV7-9 and TRBJ1-2, with unresolved D. V was pared by 1 base and J by 6 bases, with 6 bases between. Germline V gives CDR1 SEHNR, CDR2 FQNEAQ (reference sequence). The CDR3 runs 12 residues. The CDR3: CASSLGGNGYTF. DNA of the CDR3: TGTGCCAGCAGCTTAGGGGGAAATGGCTACACCTTC.

The chain recombines TRBV16 with TRBJ1-2; a possible D gene is TRBD1 (6 bases). Trimming left V 2 bases short and J 0 bases short, with 13 bases between. The CDR3 extends over 16 amino acids. Germline V gene lookup returns CDR1 KGHSY and CDR2 FQNENV. The CDR3 nucleotides are TGTGCCAGCAGCCAAGGCCGGGACATACCTAACTATGGCTACACCTTC. This sequence encodes CASSQGRDIPNYGYTF. The whole variable domain, filled in from reference TRBV16 and TRBJ1-2, reads GEEVAQTPKHLVRGEGQKAKLYCAPIKGHSYVFWYQQVLKNEFKFLISFQNENVFDETGMPKERFSAKCLPNSPCSLEIQATKLEDSAVYFCASSQGRDIPNYGYTFGSGTRLTVV.

V usage is TRBV7-2 and J usage is TRBJ1-6; maybe TRBD1 (6 bases). The V gene's germline CDR1 is SGHTA and CDR2 FQGNSA. This CDR3 has 17 amino acids. V lost 1 base to trimming and J lost 1 base, with 11 bases between them. The CDR3 DNA follows: TGTGCCAGCAGCTTAGGTGGGGGGGCTTCCTATAATTCACCCCTCCACTTT. Residues: CASSLGGGASYNSPLHF.

The CDR3 bases are TGCGCCAGCAGCCAAGCGGGGGCCTACAATGAGCAGTTCTTC. This sequence encodes CASSQAGAYNEQFF. The chain joins TRBV4-3 to TRBJ2-1, with a possible D match to TRBD2 (6 bases). V was clipped by 1 base and J by 2 bases, with 6 bases between them. CDR3 length: 14 amino acids. CDR1 is LGHNA and CDR2 is YSLEER in the germline V gene.

The rearrangement links TRBV19 to TRBJ1-3; 7 bases map to TRBD1. The germline V gene has CDR1 LNHDA and CDR2 SQIVND (reference sequence). The CDR3 runs to 14 residues. The ends lost 7 bases at V and 3 bases at J; junction bases unmatched: 6. The CDR3 DNA follows: TGTGCCAGTATGAACAGGGGAGGTGGAAACACCATATATTTT. It yields the protein CASMNRGGGNTIYF.

This chain connects TRBV19 to TRBJ1-4; D remains unclear. The V end was cut by 4 bases, the J end by 3 bases, with 12 bases between. This CDR3 is 15 amino acids long. Germline CDR1 reads LNHDA; CDR2 reads SQIVND (reference sequence). CDR3 in DNA: TGTGCCAGTAGTAGTATGAAAACAGCTAATGAAAAACTGTTTTTT. It yields the protein CASSSMKTANEKLFF.

As for this clone: At one boundary the junction diverges from the germline segment, which might be a read error. The V call is TRBV2, the J call TRBJ2-1; TRBD2 matches 10 bases. Germline V gene sequence: CDR1 SNHLY, CDR2 FYNNEI. The CDR3 length is 13 residues. The DNA for the CDR3 is TGTGCCAGCAGTGGCTCTAGCGGGGGAAAGCATTTCTTC. Protein product: CASSGSSGGKHFF.

This chain joins TRBV4-3 and TRBJ1-1; weak D call: TRBD1 (5 bases). V shed 0 bases and J shed 0 bases, with 8 bases lying between them. This CDR3 spans 15 amino acids. CDR1 and CDR2 from the germline V gene are LGHNA and YSLEER. The CDR3 nucleotides are TGCGCCAGCAGCCAAGATAGGGGAATGAACACTGAAGCTTTCTTT. Translation: CASSQDRGMNTEAFF.

By share of the sample, this clone is medium-sized. For the CDR3, the DNA is TGTGCCAGCAGCAAAGGGCCAGGGGTAAATGAAAAACTGTTTTTT. Translation gives CASSKGPGVNEKLFF. This chain uses TRBV21-1 with TRBJ1-4; the table calls TRBD1, which could not be checked here. TRBV21-1 is a known pseudogene. This CDR3 contains 15 residues.

This rearrangement joins TRBV28 to TRBJ2-7; D tentatively fits TRBD1 or TRBD2 (5 bases each). With 2 bases removed from V and 2 bases from J, the gap between germline ends came to 16 bases. The CDR3 runs 16 residues. Germline V gene sequence: CDR1 MDHEN, CDR2 SYDVKM. CDR3 in amino acids: CASSLTVGTNPYEQYF. The CDR3 DNA reads as TGTGCCAGCAGTTTAACAGTGGGGACCAACCCCTACGAGCAGTACTTC.

The gene calls are TRBV7-2 and TRBJ2-2; D is perhaps TRBD2 (5 bases). Per the germline V gene, CDR1 is SGHTA and CDR2 is FQGNSA. CDR3 size: 15 residues. V lost 1 base and J lost 1, with 7 bases in between. CDR3 in amino acids: CASSLDRGNTGELFF. CDR3 nucleotides: TGTGCCAGCAGCTTAGACCGGGGGAACACCGGGGAGCTGTTTTTT.

The gene calls are TRBV7-2 and TRBJ1-5, with D perhaps matching TRBD1 (5 bases). The V gene lost 2 bases and the J gene lost 1 base, with 9 bases spanning the gap. The CDR3 loop spans 15 amino acids. Germline V CDR1 and CDR2: SGHTA, FQGNSA. Here the CDR3 reads CASSLRGFSNQPQHF. The DNA of the CDR3 is TGTGCCAGCAGCTTAAGGGGCTTCAGCAATCAGCCCCAGCATTTT.

V is TRBV28 and J is TRBJ2-7; D possibly corresponds to TRBD1 (6 bases). CDR1 is MDHEN, CDR2 SYDVKM, per germline. V was trimmed by 6 bases and J by 5 bases, leaving 11 bases between them. The CDR3 is 12 amino acids. The DNA of the CDR3 is TGTGCCAGCAGAAACAGGGTCCACGAGCAGTACTTC. Its translation: CASRNRVHEQYF.

V usage is TRBV6-5 and J usage is TRBJ2-2; 7 bases fit TRBD2. The CDR3 is made up of 15 amino acids. Germline lookup yields CDR1 MNHEY and CDR2 SVGAGI. V lost 6 bases and J lost 4; bases outside the gene matches: 8. The CDR3 spells CASSRGGTFTGELFF. In DNA form, the CDR3 reads TGTGCCAGCAGCCGGGGAGGGACCTTCACCGGGGAGCTGTTTTTT.

The chain combines TRBV10-2 with TRBJ1-6, with a weak D call TRBD1 (6 bases). The V end was cut by 8 bases, the J end by 9 bases, with 17 bases between. Germline-derived CDR1 and CDR2 are WSHSY and SAAADI. This CDR3 comprises 14 residues. The CDR3 DNA is TGCGCCAGCGGGGTTGGGCAGGGGACTTCACCCCTCCACTTT. Its protein product is CASGVGQGTSPLHF.

The chain is built from TRBV2 and TRBJ2-7; 13 bases align to TRBD2. The V and J ends lost 0 bases and 6 bases, in that order; junction bases with no gene match: 2. This CDR3 comprises 15 residues. Germline CDR1 reads SNHLY; CDR2 reads FYNNEI. CDR3 region: CASSEATSGGREQYF. The CDR3 nucleotides read TGTGCCAGCAGTGAAGCGACTAGCGGGGGGCGCGAGCAGTACTTC.

The chain links TRBV10-2 to TRBJ1-1; D gene uncertain. Trimming removed 10 bases at V and 2 bases at J, with 11 bases between. This CDR3 comprises 12 residues. In germline, CDR1 is WSHSY, CDR2 SAAADI. This chain's CDR3 is CATNSGNTEAFF. The CDR3 nucleotides read TGCGCCACCAACAGCGGAAACACTGAAGCTTTCTTT.

CDR3 nucleotides: TGTGCCAGCAGAAACAGGGGGCCTAGCAATCAGCCCCAGCATTTT. Its protein is CASRNRGPSNQPQHF. V usage is TRBV2 and J usage is TRBJ1-5; TRBD1 aligns across 9 bases. Germline CDR1 and CDR2: SNHLY and FYNNEI. The CDR3 consists of 15 residues. The junction had 3 bases not matched to a gene; V was cut back by 6 bases and J by 0 bases.

The chain uses TRBV2 and TRBJ1-1; TRBD1 is a possible D gene (5 bases). The CDR3 sequence is 13 residues long. V was shortened by 7 bases and J by 5 bases, with 14 bases between the two germline ends. Germline assignment: CDR1 SNHLY and CDR2 FYNNEI. CDR3 sequence reads: CASIGRGRTEAFF. In DNA, the CDR3 is TGTGCCAGCATCGGACGGGGGAGGACTGAAGCTTTCTTT.

The rearrangement uses TRBV9 and TRBJ2-3, with 7 bases fitting TRBD2. The germline CDR1 and CDR2 sequences are SGDLS and YYNGEE. With 2 bases clipped from V and 2 bases from J, the junction kept 5 bases outside the gene matches. The CDR3 spans 15 residues. The DNA of the CDR3 is TGTGCCAGCAGCGTTTCCGGGGGGACCACAGATACGCAGTATTTT. It is translated as CASSVSGGTTDTQYF.

CDR3 protein: CASSQDRGVSQGDTQYF. For the CDR3, the DNA is TGCGCCAGCAGCCAAGATCGGGGAGTATCGCAGGGAGATACGCAGTATTTT. The chain couples TRBV4-1 to TRBJ2-3; the D gene could be TRBD1 or TRBD2 (5 bases each). V lost 0 bases and J 5 bases, leaving 18 bases between the germline ends. The CDR3 has 17 residues. The germline gives CDR1 MGHRA, CDR2 YSYEKL.

CDR3 amino acids: CASSLSDSSYEQYF. CDR3 DNA: TGTGCCAGCAGCTTAAGCGACAGCTCCTACGAGCAGTACTTC. The rearrangement uses TRBV11-3 and TRBJ2-7, with D possibly matching TRBD1 (5 bases). The CDR3 is made up of 14 amino acids. Germline V lookup: CDR1 SGHNT, CDR2 YENEEA. V was clipped by 2 bases and J by 0 bases, with 8 bases between them.